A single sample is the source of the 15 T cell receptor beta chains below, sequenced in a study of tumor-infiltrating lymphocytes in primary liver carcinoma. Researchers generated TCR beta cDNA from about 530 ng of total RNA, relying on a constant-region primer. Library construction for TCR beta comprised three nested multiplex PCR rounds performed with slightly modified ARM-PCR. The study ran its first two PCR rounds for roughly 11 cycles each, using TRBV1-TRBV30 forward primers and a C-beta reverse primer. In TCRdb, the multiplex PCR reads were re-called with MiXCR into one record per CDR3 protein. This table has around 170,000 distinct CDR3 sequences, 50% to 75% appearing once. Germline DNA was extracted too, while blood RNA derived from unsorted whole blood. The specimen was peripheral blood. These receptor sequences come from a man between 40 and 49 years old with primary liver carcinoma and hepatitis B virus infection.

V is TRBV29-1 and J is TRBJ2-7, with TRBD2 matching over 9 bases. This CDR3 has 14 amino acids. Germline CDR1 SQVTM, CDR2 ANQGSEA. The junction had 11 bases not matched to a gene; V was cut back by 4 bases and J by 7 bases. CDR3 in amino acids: CSVVLAGFSGEQYF. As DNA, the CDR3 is TGCAGCGTTGTTCTAGCGGGATTCTCGGGGGAGCAGTACTTC.

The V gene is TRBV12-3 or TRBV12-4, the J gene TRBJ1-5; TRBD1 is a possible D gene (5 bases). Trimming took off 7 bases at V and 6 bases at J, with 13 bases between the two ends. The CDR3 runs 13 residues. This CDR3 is CASNLGGGQPQHF. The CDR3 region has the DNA TGTGCCAGCAACCTGGGGGGAGGTCAGCCCCAGCATTTT.

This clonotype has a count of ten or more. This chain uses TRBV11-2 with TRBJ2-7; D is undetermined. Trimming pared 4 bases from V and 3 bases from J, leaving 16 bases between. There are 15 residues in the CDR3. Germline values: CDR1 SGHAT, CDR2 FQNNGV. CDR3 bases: TGTGCCAGCAGCTCCTTCAGCCTATTGAACTACGAGCAGTACTTC. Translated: CASSSFSLLNYEQYF.

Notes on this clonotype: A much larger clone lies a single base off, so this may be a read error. The CDR3 region is CSSSHRQNEKLFF. The DNA for the CDR3 is TGTTCCAGCAGCCACAGACAGAATGAAAAACTGTTTTTT. The J gene is TRBJ1-4, the V gene TRBV6-6; tentative D call: TRBD1 (5 bases). The CDR3 is 13 amino acids. Germline CDR1 reads MNHNY; CDR2 reads SVGAGI (reference sequence).

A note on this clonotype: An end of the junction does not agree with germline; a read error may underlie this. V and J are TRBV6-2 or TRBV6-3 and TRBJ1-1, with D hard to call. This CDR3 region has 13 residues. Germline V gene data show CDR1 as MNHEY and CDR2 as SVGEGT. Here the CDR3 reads CASIYSLPPEAFF. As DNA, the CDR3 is TGTGCCAGCATTTACTCCCTACCCCCTGAAGCTTTCTTT.

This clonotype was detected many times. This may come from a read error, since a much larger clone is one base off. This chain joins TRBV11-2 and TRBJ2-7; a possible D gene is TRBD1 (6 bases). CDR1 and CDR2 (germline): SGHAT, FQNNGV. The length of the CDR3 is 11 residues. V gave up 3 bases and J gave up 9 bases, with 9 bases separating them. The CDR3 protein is CASSLTGGQYF. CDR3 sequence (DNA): TGTGCCAGCAGCTTGACAGGCGGGCAGTACTTC.

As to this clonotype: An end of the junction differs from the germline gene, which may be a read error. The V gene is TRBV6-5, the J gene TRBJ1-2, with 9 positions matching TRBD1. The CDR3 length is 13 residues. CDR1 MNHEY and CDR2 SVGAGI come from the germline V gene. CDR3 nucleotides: TGTGTCAGCACGAGACAGGGGGTTTGGGGCTACACCTTC. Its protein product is CVSTRQGVWGYTF.

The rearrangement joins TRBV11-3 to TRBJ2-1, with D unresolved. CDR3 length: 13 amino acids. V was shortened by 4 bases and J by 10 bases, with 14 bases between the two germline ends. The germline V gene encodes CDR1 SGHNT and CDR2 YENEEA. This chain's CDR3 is CASSWGQTDEQFF. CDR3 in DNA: TGTGCCAGCAGCTGGGGTCAGACTGACGAGCAGTTCTTC.

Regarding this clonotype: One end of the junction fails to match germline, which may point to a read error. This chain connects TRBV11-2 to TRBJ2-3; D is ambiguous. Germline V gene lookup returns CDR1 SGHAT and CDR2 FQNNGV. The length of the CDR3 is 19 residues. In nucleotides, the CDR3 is TGTGCCTGCAGCTTAAAAGAGATCCCAACTCCTGTCTTCCCAGATACGCAGTATTTT. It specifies CACSLKEIPTPVFPDTQYF.

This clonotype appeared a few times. This CDR3 reads CASSPAGGETQYF. The CDR3 DNA reads TGTGCCAGCAGCCCCGCAGGCGGGGAGACCCAGTACTTC. The rearrangement links TRBV11-3 to TRBJ2-5, with D tentatively TRBD2 (5 bases). From germline, CDR1 is SGHNT and CDR2 YENEEA. Trimming cost V 5 bases and J 5 bases, with 12 bases left between them. The CDR3 spans 13 residues. Full variable domain (outside the CDR3, taken from reference TRBV11-3 and TRBJ2-5): EAGVVQSPRYKIIEKKQPVAFWCNPISGHNTLYWYLQNLGQGPELLIRYENEEAVDDSQLPKDRFSAERLKGVDSTLKIQPAELGDSAVYLCASSPAGGETQYFGPGTRLLVL.

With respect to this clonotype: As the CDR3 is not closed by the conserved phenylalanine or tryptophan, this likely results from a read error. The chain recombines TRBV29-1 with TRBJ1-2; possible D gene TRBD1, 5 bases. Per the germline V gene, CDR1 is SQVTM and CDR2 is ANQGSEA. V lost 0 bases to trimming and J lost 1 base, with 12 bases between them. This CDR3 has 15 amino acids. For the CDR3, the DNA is TGCAGCGTTGAAGAGGGACTGGACGTTAACTATGGCTACACCCTC. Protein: CSVEEGLDVNYGYTL.

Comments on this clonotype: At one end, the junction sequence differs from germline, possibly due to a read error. This chain's CDR3 is CASTIRGSGNTGELFF. The DNA for the CDR3 is TGCGCCAGCACCATTCGGGGTAGCGGTAACACAGGGGAGCTGTTTTTT. V is TRBV5-1 and J is TRBJ2-2; a weak D match, TRBD2 (6 bases). Germline CDR1 is SGHRS and CDR2 is YFSETQ. This CDR3 contains 16 residues.

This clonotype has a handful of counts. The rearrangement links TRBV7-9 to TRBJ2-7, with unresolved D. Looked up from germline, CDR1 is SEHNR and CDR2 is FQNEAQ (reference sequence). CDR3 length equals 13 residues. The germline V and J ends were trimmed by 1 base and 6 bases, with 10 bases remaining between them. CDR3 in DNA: TGTGCCAGCAGCTTAGACCCGGTGGGCGAGCAGTACTTC. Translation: CASSLDPVGEQYF.

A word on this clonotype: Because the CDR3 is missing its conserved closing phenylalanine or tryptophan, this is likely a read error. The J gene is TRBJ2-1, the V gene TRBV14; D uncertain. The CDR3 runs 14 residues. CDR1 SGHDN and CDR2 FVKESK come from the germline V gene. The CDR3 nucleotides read TGTGCCGGCAGCCTGTCCCCCCGGTGGAATGAGCAGTTCTTA. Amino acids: CAGSLSPRWNEQFL.

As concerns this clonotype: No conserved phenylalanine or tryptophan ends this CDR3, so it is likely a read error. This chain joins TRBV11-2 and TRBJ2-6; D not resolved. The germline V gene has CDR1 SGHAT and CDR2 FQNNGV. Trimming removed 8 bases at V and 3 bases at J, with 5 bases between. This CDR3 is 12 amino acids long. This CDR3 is CASGIGANVLTL. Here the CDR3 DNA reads TGTGCCAGCGGGATTGGGGCCAACGTCCTGACTTTG.